A selection of T cell receptor beta chains follows, all from one sample in a study of blood T cell repertoires in COVID-19. Some clones are missing from TCRdb's copy, which holds only in-frame ones; the method was immunoSEQ multiplex PCR. The repertoire includes approximately 170,000 clones, 79% of them detected once, and under 20% sits in the top ten. Sequencing input: PBMCs or T cells enriched from blood (not recorded which). The source of these receptors is a woman in her 70s in a cohort exposed to, infected with or recovered from COVID-19 (not recorded which). The CDR3 runs from the conserved cysteine through the conserved F or W. The D gene is left open where the match is weak. Size is omitted from some rows. Given values are once, few, many or a class for expanded clones.

d_gene: -
abundance: few
v_gene: TRBV7-6
j_gene: TRBJ1-5
CDR3aa: CASSAVNRGGDQPQHF
CDR3nt: TGTGCCAGCAGCGCAGTAAACCGGGGGGGGGATCAGCCCCAGCATTTT

d_gene: -
abundance: -
v_gene: TRBV11-1
j_gene: TRBJ1-4
CDR3aa: CASSHTTGEKLFF
CDR3nt: TGTGCCAGCAGTCATACAACAGGGGAAAAACTGTTTTTT

d_gene: TRBD2
abundance: -
v_gene: TRBV6-1
j_gene: TRBJ2-7
CDR3aa: CASSEIAGRGTYEQYF
CDR3nt: TGTGCCAGCAGCGAAATAGCGGGAAGGGGTACCTACGAGCAGTACTTC

d_gene: TRBD2
abundance: -
v_gene: TRBV11-3
j_gene: TRBJ2-7
CDR3aa: CASSKLAGADEQYF
CDR3nt: TGTGCCAGCAGCAAACTAGCGGGAGCTGACGAGCAGTACTTC

d_gene: -
abundance: few
v_gene: TRBV20-1
j_gene: TRBJ1-5
CDR3aa: CSASPSREVKPQHF
CDR3nt: TGCAGTGCTAGTCCATCCAGGGAGGTGAAGCCCCAGCATTTT

d_gene: TRBD1
abundance: -
v_gene: TRBV2
j_gene: TRBJ1-2
CDR3aa: CASSVQGAYGYTF
CDR3nt: TGTGCCAGCAGTGTCCAGGGGGCGTATGGCTACACCTTC

d_gene: -
abundance: -
v_gene: TRBV24-1
j_gene: TRBJ2-7
CDR3aa: CATSDASLAHEQYF
CDR3nt: TGTGCCACCAGTGACGCTAGTCTAGCGCACGAGCAGTACTTC

d_gene: TRBD1
abundance: once
v_gene: TRBV6-1
j_gene: TRBJ2-1
CDR3aa: CASSEEGDRGYSEQFF
CDR3nt: TGTGCCAGCAGTGAAGAAGGGGACAGGGGGTATAGTGAGCAGTTCTTC

d_gene: TRBD2
abundance: -
v_gene: TRBV28
j_gene: TRBJ2-1
CDR3aa: CASSPPVRLAGPLREQFF
CDR3nt: TGTGCCAGCAGCCCCCCGGTTCGGCTAGCGGGTCCTTTAAGGGAGCAGTTCTTC

d_gene: -
abundance: -
v_gene: TRBV7-8
j_gene: TRBJ2-3
CDR3aa: CASSRGALRVTDTQYF
CDR3nt: TGTGCCAGCAGCCGCGGAGCCCTGAGGGTGACAGATACGCAGTATTTT

d_gene: TRBD1
abundance: -
v_gene: TRBV5-1
j_gene: TRBJ1-2
CDR3aa: CASSWTGNEGNGYTF
CDR3nt: TGCGCCAGCAGCTGGACAGGGAATGAGGGGAATGGCTACACCTTC

d_gene: -
abundance: -
v_gene: TRBV7-9
j_gene: TRBJ2-2
CDR3aa: CASSLLEPNTGELFF
CDR3nt: TGTGCCAGCAGCTTATTAGAGCCCAACACCGGGGAGCTGTTTTTT

d_gene: -
abundance: -
v_gene: TRBV28
j_gene: TRBJ1-3
CDR3aa: CASSLPGRNTIYF
CDR3nt: TGTGCCAGCAGTTTGCCAGGGAGAAACACCATATATTTT

d_gene: TRBD2
abundance: -
v_gene: TRBV19
j_gene: TRBJ2-1
CDR3aa: CASSIGKSREPYNEQFF
CDR3nt: TGTGCCAGTAGTATAGGGAAATCGCGGGAGCCATACAATGAGCAGTTCTTC

d_gene: -
abundance: -
v_gene: TRBV7-8
j_gene: TRBJ1-2
CDR3aa: CASSLGIRSNYGYTF
CDR3nt: TGTGCCAGCAGCTTAGGAATCAGATCTAACTATGGCTACACCTTC

d_gene: -
abundance: -
v_gene: TRBV21-1
j_gene: TRBJ1-5
CDR3aa: CASSKACRQGLCNQPQHF
CDR3nt: TGTGCCAGCAGCAAAGCGTGTCGGCAGGGACTTTGCAATCAGCCCCAGCATTTT

d_gene: -
abundance: once
v_gene: TRBV5-4
j_gene: TRBJ1-4
CDR3aa: CASSFLGDSPIF
CDR3nt: TGTGCCAGCAGCTTTCTCGGGGATTCTCCGATTTTT

d_gene: -
abundance: -
v_gene: TRBV2
j_gene: TRBJ2-1
CDR3aa: CASVLTIGGHEQFF
CDR3nt: TGTGCCAGCGTGTTAACCATTGGTGGCCATGAGCAGTTCTTC

d_gene: -
abundance: once
v_gene: TRBV5-6
j_gene: TRBJ1-2
CDR3aa: CASDLFKRGGYTF
CDR3nt: TGTGCCAGCGACCTGTTCAAACGAGGAGGCTACACCTTC

d_gene: TRBD2
abundance: -
v_gene: TRBV28
j_gene: TRBJ2-4
CDR3aa: CASSSGGKNIQYF
CDR3nt: TGTGCCAGCAGTTCGGGGGGCAAAAACATTCAGTACTTC

d_gene: TRBD2
abundance: -
v_gene: TRBV5-6
j_gene: TRBJ2-1
CDR3aa: CASRRLAALSEEQFF
CDR3nt: TGTGCCAGCAGAAGACTAGCGGCCCTAAGTGAGGAGCAGTTCTTC

d_gene: TRBD2
abundance: -
v_gene: TRBV11-2
j_gene: TRBJ2-2
CDR3aa: CASSFRRGTGELFF
CDR3nt: TGTGCCAGCAGCTTTCGGCGGGGGACCGGGGAGCTGTTTTTT

d_gene: -
abundance: -
v_gene: TRBV5-4
j_gene: TRBJ2-7
CDR3aa: CAISHSSSSYEQYF
CDR3nt: TGTGCCATCTCCCACAGTTCCTCCTCCTACGAGCAGTACTTC

d_gene: -
abundance: -
v_gene: TRBV12-2
j_gene: TRBJ2-3
CDR3aa: CASRLDLLAAEGGLFTDTQYF
CDR3nt: TGTGCAAGTCGCTTAGATCTCCTCGCCGCTGAGGGCGGGTTGTTTACAGATACGCAGTATTTT

d_gene: TRBD1
abundance: -
v_gene: TRBV19
j_gene: TRBJ2-1
CDR3aa: CASSVDRGEQFF
CDR3nt: TGTGCCAGTAGTGTAGACAGGGGCGAGCAGTTCTTC

d_gene: -
abundance: -
v_gene: TRBV4-2
j_gene: TRBJ1-5
CDR3aa: CASSQDGVSNQPQHF
CDR3nt: TGTGCCAGCAGCCAAGACGGGGTCTCCAATCAGCCCCAGCATTTT

d_gene: TRBD1
abundance: -
v_gene: TRBV11-1
j_gene: TRBJ2-1
CDR3aa: CASSRPRTGVKQFF
CDR3nt: TGTGCCAGCAGCCGTCCGAGGACAGGGGTTAAGCAGTTCTTC

d_gene: -
abundance: -
v_gene: TRBV28
j_gene: TRBJ1-5
CDR3aa: CASRRGSLDQPQHF
CDR3nt: TGTGCCAGCAGACGCGGGTCATTAGATCAGCCCCAGCATTTT

d_gene: -
abundance: many
v_gene: TRBV7-9
j_gene: TRBJ2-3
CDR3aa: CASGGLLLTDTQYF
CDR3nt: TGTGCCAGCGGAGGGCTTCTTCTCACAGATACGCAGTATTTT

d_gene: TRBD2
abundance: -
v_gene: TRBV4-1
j_gene: TRBJ2-3
CDR3aa: CASSQDGTSGGRAADTQYF
CDR3nt: TGCGCCAGCAGCCAAGATGGGACTAGCGGGGGAAGAGCGGCAGATACGCAGTATTTT

d_gene: TRBD1
abundance: -
v_gene: TRBV10-2
j_gene: TRBJ2-7
CDR3aa: CASSDRTGLPYEQYF
CDR3nt: TGCGCCAGCAGTGACCGGACAGGGCTCCCCTACGAGCAGTACTTC

d_gene: -
abundance: -
v_gene: TRBV3-1/TRBV3-2
j_gene: TRBJ1-1
CDR3aa: CASSLGQNGNTEAFF
CDR3nt: TGTGCCAGCAGCCTGGGACAAAACGGCAACACTGAAGCTTTCTTT

d_gene: -
abundance: -
v_gene: TRBV19
j_gene: TRBJ1-1
CDR3aa: CASNPGQSYRNTEAFF
CDR3nt: TGTGCCAGCAACCCGGGACAAAGTTATAGGAACACTGAAGCTTTCTTT

d_gene: TRBD2
abundance: few
v_gene: TRBV11-2
j_gene: TRBJ2-1
CDR3aa: CASSLYFRTSPYNEQFF
CDR3nt: TGTGCCAGCAGCTTATATTTCCGGACTAGTCCCTACAATGAGCAGTTCTTC

d_gene: -
abundance: -
v_gene: TRBV6-2/TRBV6-3
j_gene: TRBJ2-2
CDR3aa: CASSYSRGATGELFF
CDR3nt: TGTGCCAGCAGTTACTCTCGGGGGGCCACCGGGGAGCTGTTTTTT

d_gene: -
abundance: few
v_gene: TRBV4-2
j_gene: TRBJ1-3
CDR3aa: CASSQGQALSGNTIYF
CDR3nt: TGTGCCAGCAGCCAAGGACAGGCCCTCTCTGGAAACACCATATATTTT

d_gene: TRBD1
abundance: -
v_gene: TRBV18
j_gene: TRBJ2-3
CDR3aa: CASSQTGFGTDTQYF
CDR3nt: TGTGCCAGCTCCCAGACAGGGTTTGGTACAGATACGCAGTATTTT

d_gene: -
abundance: -
v_gene: TRBV28
j_gene: TRBJ2-7
CDR3aa: CASSLIDSRGPEQYF
CDR3nt: TGTGCCAGCAGTTTAATAGATTCGAGAGGGCCCGAGCAGTACTTC

d_gene: -
abundance: -
v_gene: TRBV11-3
j_gene: TRBJ2-7
CDR3aa: CASSFSDSYEQYF
CDR3nt: TGTGCCAGCAGCTTCTCCGACAGCTACGAGCAGTACTTC

d_gene: TRBD2
abundance: once
v_gene: TRBV7-9
j_gene: TRBJ2-1
CDR3aa: CASSPPGTSGYNEQFF
CDR3nt: TGTGCCAGCAGCCCCCCCGGGACTAGCGGTTACAATGAGCAGTTCTTC

d_gene: -
abundance: once
v_gene: TRBV7-9
j_gene: TRBJ1-2
CDR3aa: CASSLDDRTNYGYTF
CDR3nt: TGTGCCAGCAGCTTAGATGACAGAACTAACTATGGCTACACCTTC

d_gene: -
abundance: few
v_gene: TRBV5-1
j_gene: TRBJ2-3
CDR3aa: CASSLILGPTDTQYF
CDR3nt: TGCGCCAGCAGCCTCATCCTGGGCCCCACAGATACGCAGTATTTT

d_gene: TRBD1
abundance: -
v_gene: TRBV5-1
j_gene: TRBJ1-1
CDR3aa: CASSLSLRTGPEAFF
CDR3nt: TGCGCCAGCAGCTTGTCTCTCCGGACAGGGCCTGAAGCTTTCTTT

d_gene: TRBD2
abundance: -
v_gene: TRBV15
j_gene: TRBJ2-2
CDR3aa: CATSRVLSGLAGGELFF
CDR3nt: TGTGCCACCAGCAGAGTCCTCTCAGGACTAGCGGGCGGGGAGCTGTTTTTT

d_gene: TRBD1
abundance: once
v_gene: TRBV2
j_gene: TRBJ1-2
CDR3aa: CASAGQGKTGYTF
CDR3nt: TGTGCCAGCGCCGGACAGGGAAAGACTGGCTACACCTTC

d_gene: TRBD2
abundance: -
v_gene: TRBV7-2
j_gene: TRBJ2-3
CDR3aa: CASSGLAVLDTQYF
CDR3nt: TGTGCCAGCAGCGGGCTAGCGGTTTTAGATACGCAGTATTTT

d_gene: -
abundance: -
v_gene: TRBV2
j_gene: TRBJ2-1
CDR3aa: CASTAESNEQFF
CDR3nt: TGTGCCAGTACTGCCGAAAGCAATGAGCAGTTCTTC

d_gene: -
abundance: -
v_gene: TRBV5-5
j_gene: TRBJ1-4
CDR3aa: CASSLGADPTNEKLFF
CDR3nt: TGTGCCAGCAGCTTGGGGGCAGATCCAACTAATGAAAAACTGTTTTTT

d_gene: -
abundance: -
v_gene: TRBV5-1
j_gene: TRBJ1-1
CDR3aa: CASSLGTVHGSEAFF
CDR3nt: TGCGCCAGCAGCTTGGGGACAGTCCATGGGAGTGAAGCTTTCTTT

d_gene: TRBD2
abundance: -
v_gene: TRBV5-1
j_gene: TRBJ2-6
CDR3aa: CASSGRGLLSGANVLTF
CDR3nt: TGCGCCAGCAGTGGGCGGGGGTTGCTCTCTGGGGCCAACGTCCTGACTTTC

d_gene: TRBD2
abundance: -
v_gene: TRBV7-3
j_gene: TRBJ2-1
CDR3aa: CASSVAGTLGEQFF
CDR3nt: TGTGCCAGCAGTGTAGCGGGAACGCTGGGTGAGCAGTTCTTC

d_gene: -
abundance: -
v_gene: TRBV7-2
j_gene: TRBJ1-3
CDR3aa: CASSLGQGLSGNTIYF
CDR3nt: TGTGCCAGCAGCTTAGGCCAGGGGCTCTCTGGAAACACCATATATTTT

d_gene: TRBD1
abundance: -
v_gene: TRBV24-1
j_gene: TRBJ2-3
CDR3aa: CATSLSRGPGRTDTQYF
CDR3nt: TGTGCCACCAGTCTCTCCAGGGGGCCGGGGAGAACAGATACGCAGTATTTT

d_gene: -
abundance: -
v_gene: TRBV6-4
j_gene: TRBJ1-1
CDR3aa: CASKKESGTEAFF
CDR3nt: TGTGCCAGCAAGAAGGAGTCCGGAACTGAAGCTTTCTTT

d_gene: TRBD2
abundance: few
v_gene: TRBV5-1
j_gene: TRBJ2-7
CDR3aa: CASSIRETSGPSYEQYF
CDR3nt: TGCGCCAGCAGCATTCGGGAGACTAGCGGGCCCTCCTACGAGCAGTACTTC

d_gene: -
abundance: -
v_gene: TRBV7-9
j_gene: TRBJ1-2
CDR3aa: CASSLEETYGYTF
CDR3nt: TGTGCCAGCAGCTTAGAAGAGACATATGGCTACACCTTC

d_gene: -
abundance: -
v_gene: TRBV14
j_gene: TRBJ2-5
CDR3aa: CASSPRRGTRERGETQYF
CDR3nt: TGTGCCAGCAGCCCACGAAGAGGTACTCGGGAGAGGGGAGAGACCCAGTACTTC

d_gene: -
abundance: -
v_gene: TRBV6-5
j_gene: TRBJ2-7
CDR3aa: CASKTATYEQYF
CDR3nt: TGTGCCAGTAAGACTGCTACCTACGAGCAGTACTTC

d_gene: TRBD1
abundance: -
v_gene: TRBV19
j_gene: TRBJ1-5
CDR3aa: CASSIWGQGNQPQHF
CDR3nt: TGTGCCAGTAGTATATGGGGACAGGGCAATCAGCCCCAGCATTTT